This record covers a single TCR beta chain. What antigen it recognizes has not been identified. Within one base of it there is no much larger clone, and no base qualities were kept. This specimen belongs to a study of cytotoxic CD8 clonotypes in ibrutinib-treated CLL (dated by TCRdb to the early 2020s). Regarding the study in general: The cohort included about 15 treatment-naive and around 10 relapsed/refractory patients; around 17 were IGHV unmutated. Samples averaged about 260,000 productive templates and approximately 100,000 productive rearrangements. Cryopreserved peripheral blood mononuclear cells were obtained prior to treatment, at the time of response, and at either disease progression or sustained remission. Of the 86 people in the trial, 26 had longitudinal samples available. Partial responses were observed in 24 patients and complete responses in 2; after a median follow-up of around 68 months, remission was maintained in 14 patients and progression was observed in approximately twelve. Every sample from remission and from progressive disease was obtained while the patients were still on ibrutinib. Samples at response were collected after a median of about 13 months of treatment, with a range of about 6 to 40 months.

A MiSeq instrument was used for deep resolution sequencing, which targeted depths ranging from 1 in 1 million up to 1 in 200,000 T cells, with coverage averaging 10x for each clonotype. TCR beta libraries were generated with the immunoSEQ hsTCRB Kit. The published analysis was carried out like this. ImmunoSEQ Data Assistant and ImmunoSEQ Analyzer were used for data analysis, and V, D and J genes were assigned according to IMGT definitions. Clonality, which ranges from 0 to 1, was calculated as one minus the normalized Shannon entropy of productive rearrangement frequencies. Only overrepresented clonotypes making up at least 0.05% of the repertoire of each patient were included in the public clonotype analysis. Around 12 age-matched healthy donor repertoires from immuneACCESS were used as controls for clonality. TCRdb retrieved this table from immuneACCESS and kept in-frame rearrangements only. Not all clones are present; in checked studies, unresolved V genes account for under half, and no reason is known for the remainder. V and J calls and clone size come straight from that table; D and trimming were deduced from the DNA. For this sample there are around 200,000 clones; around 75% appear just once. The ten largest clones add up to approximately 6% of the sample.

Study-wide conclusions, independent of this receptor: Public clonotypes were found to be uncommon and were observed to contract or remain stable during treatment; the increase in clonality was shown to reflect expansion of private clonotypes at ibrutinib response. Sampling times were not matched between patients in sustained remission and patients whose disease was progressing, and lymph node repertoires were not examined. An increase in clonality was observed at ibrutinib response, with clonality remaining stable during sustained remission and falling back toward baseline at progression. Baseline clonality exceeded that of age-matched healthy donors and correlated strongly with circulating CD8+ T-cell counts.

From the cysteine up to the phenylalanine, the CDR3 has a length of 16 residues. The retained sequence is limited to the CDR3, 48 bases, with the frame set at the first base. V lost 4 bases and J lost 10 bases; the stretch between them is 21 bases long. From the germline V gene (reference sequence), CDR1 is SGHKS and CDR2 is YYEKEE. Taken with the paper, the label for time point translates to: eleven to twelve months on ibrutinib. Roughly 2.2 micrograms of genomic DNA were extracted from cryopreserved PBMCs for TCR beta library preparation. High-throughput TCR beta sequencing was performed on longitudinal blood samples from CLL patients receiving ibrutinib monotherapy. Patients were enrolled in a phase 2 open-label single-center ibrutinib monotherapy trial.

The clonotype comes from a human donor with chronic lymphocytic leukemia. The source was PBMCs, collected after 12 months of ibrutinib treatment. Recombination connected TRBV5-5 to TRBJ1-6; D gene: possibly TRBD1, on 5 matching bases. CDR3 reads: CASSVDRAARGSPLHF. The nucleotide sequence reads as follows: TGTGCCAGCAGCGTCGATAGGGCCGCCCGGGGCTCACCCCTCCACTTT.